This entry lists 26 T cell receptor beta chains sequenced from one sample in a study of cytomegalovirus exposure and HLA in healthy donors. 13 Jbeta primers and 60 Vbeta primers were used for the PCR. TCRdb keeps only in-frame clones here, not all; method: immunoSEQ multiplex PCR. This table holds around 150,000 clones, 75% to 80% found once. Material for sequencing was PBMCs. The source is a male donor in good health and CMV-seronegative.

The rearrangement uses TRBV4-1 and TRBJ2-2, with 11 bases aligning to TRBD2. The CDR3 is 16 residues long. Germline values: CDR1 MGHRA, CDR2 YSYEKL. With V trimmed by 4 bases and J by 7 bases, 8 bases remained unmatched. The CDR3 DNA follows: TGCGCCAGCAGCCCCTTGACTAGCGGGGAGGGCGGGGAGCTGTTTTTT. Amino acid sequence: CASSPLTSGEGGELFF.

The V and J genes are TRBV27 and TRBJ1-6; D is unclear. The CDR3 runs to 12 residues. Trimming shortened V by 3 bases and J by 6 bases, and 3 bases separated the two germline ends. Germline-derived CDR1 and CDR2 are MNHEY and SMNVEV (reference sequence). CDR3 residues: CASSFRNSPLHF. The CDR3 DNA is TGTGCCAGCAGTTTCCGTAATTCACCCCTCCACTTT.

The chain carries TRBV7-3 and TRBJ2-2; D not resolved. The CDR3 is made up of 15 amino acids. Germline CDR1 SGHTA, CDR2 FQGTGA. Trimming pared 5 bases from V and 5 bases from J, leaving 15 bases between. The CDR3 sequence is CASSPLGRRTGELFF. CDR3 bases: TGTGCCAGCAGCCCCCTGGGTCGGAGAACCGGGGAGCTGTTTTTT.

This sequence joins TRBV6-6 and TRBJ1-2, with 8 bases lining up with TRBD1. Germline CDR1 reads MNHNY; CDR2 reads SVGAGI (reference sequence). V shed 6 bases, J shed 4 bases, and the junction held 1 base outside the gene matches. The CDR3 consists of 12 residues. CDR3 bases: TGTGCCAGCAGGCAGGGGGCCTATGGCTACACCTTC. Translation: CASRQGAYGYTF.

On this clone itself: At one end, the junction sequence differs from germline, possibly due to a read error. The CDR3: CSSSLARNLRQGTEAFF. The DNA of the CDR3 is TGTTCCAGCAGCTTAGCCCGGAACTTAAGACAGGGGACTGAAGCTTTCTTT. J is TRBJ1-1 and V is TRBV7-9; 8 positions match TRBD1. Germline V gene lookup returns CDR1 SEHNR and CDR2 FQNEAQ (reference sequence). This CDR3 comprises 17 residues.

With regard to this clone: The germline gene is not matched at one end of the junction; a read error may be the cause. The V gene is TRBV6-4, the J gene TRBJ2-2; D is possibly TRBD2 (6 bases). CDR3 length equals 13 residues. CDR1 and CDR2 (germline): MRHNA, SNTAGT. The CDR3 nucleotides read TGTGCCAGCAGTGACTCGGACACCGGGGGGCTGTTTTTT. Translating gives CASSDSDTGGLFF.

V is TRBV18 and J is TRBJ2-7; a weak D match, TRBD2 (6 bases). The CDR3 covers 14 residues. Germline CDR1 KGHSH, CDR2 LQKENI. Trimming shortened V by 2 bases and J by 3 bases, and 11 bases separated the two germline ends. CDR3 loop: CASSPVSGSYEQYF. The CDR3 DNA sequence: TGTGCCAGCTCACCAGTCTCCGGGAGCTACGAGCAGTACTTC.

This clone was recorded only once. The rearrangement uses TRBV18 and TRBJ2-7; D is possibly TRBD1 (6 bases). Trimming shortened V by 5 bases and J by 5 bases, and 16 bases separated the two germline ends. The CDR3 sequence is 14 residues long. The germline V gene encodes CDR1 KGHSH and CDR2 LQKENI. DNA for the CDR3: TGTGCCAGCTCATCGTACAGGGATCAACACGAGCAGTACTTC. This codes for CASSSYRDQHEQYF.

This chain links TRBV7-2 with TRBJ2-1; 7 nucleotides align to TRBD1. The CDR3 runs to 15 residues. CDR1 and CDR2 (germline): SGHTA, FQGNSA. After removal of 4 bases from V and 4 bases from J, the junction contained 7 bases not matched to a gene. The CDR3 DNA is TGTGCCAGCAGCTCGGACAGGCTCCCGTACAATGAGCAGTTCTTC. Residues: CASSSDRLPYNEQFF.

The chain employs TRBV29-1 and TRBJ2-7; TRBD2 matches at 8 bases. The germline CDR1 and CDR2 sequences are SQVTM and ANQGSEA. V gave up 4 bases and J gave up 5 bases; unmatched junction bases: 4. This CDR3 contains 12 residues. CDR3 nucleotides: TGCAGCGTTGTAAGCGGGAGACACGAGCAGTACTTC. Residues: CSVVSGRHEQYF.

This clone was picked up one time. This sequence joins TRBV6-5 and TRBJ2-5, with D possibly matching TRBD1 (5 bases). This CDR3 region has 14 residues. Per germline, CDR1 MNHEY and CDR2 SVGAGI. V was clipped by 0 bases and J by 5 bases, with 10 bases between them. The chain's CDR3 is CASSYSSRAETQYF. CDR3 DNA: TGTGCCAGCAGTTACTCGTCCAGGGCGGAGACCCAGTACTTC.

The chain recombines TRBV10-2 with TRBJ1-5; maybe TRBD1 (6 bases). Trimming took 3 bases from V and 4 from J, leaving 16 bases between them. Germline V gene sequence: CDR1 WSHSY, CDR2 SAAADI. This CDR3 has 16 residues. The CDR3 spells CASSDSGTFLNQPQHF. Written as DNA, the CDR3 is TGCGCCAGCAGTGATTCCGGGACATTCCTTAATCAGCCCCAGCATTTT.

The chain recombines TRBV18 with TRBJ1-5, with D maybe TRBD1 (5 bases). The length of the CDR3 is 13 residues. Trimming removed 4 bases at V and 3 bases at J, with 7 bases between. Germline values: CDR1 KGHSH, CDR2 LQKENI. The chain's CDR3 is CASSQGNNQPQHF. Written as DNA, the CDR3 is TGTGCCAGCTCACAGGGGAACAATCAGCCCCAGCATTTT.

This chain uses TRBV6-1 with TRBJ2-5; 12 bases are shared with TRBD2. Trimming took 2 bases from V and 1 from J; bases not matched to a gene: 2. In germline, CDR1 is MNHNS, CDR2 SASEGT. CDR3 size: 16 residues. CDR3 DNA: TGTGCCAGCAGTGAACTAGCGGGGGGGCCCCAAGAGACCCAGTACTTC. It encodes CASSELAGGPQETQYF.

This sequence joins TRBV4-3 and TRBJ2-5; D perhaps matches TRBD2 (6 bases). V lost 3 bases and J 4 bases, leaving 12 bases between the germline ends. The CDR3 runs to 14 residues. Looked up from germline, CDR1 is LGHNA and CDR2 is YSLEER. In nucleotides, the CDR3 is TGCGCCAGCAGCCAGGAGGGCCCAGGAGAGACCCAGTACTTC. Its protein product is CASSQEGPGETQYF.

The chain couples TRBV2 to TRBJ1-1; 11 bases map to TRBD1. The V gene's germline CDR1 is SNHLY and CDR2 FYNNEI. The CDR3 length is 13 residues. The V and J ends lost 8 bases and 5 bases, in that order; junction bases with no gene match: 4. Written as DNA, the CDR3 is TGTGCCAGCGGACAGGGGGCAGGTACTGAAGCTTTCTTT. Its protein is CASGQGAGTEAFF.

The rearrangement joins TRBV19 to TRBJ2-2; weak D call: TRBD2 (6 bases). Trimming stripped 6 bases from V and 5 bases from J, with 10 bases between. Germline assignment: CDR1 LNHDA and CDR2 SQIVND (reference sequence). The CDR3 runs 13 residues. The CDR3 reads CASSGSKTGELFF. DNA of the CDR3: TGTGCCAGTAGCGGGAGCAAAACCGGGGAGCTGTTTTTT.

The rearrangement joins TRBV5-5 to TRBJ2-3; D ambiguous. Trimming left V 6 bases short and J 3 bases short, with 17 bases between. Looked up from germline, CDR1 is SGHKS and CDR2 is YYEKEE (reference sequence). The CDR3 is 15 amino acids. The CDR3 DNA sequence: TGTGCCAGCATCCTGCGTGTGTACGGGACAGATACGCAGTATTTT. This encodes CASILRVYGTDTQYF.

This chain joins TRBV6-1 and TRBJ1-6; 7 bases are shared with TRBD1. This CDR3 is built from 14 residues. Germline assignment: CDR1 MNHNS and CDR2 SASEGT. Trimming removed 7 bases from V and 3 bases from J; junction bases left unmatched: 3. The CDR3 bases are TGTGCCAGCAAACAGGGGAACTATAATTCACCCCTCCACTTT. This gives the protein CASKQGNYNSPLHF.

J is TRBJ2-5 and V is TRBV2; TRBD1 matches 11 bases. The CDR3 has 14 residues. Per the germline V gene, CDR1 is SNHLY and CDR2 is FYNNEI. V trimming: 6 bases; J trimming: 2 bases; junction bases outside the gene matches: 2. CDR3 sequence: CASRRDRGQETQYF. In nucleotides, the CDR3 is TGTGCCAGCAGAAGGGACAGGGGGCAAGAGACCCAGTACTTC.

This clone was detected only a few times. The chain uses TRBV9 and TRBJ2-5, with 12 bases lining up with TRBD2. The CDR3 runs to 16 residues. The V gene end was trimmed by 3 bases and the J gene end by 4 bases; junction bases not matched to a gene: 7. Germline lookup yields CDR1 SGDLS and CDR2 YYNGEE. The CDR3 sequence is CASSAGGLAGLETQYF. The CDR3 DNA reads TGTGCCAGCAGCGCCGGGGGACTAGCGGGTCTAGAGACCCAGTACTTC.

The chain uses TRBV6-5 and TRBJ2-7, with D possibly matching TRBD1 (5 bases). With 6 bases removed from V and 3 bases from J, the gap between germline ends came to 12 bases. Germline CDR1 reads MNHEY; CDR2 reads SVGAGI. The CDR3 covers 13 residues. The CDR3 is CASRRGRDYEQYF. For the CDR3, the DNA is TGTGCCAGCAGAAGAGGCAGGGACTACGAGCAGTACTTC.

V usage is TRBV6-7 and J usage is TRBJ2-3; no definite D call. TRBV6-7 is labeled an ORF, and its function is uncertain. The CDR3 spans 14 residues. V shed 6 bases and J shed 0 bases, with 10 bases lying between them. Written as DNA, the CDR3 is TGTGCCAGCAGGTCCAGGATTAGCACAGATACGCAGTATTTT. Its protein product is CASRSRISTDTQYF.

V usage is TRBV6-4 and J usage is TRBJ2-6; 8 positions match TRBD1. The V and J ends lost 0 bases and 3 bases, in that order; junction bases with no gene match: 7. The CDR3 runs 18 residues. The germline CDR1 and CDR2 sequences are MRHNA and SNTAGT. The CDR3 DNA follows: TGTGCCAGCAGTGACTCGACAGGGGCGGGCAATGGGGCCAACGTCCTGACTTTC. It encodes CASSDSTGAGNGANVLTF.

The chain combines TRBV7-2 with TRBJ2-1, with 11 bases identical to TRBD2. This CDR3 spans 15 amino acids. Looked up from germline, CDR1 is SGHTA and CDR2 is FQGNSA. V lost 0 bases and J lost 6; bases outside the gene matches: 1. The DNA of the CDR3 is TGTGCCAGCAGCTTAGCTAGCGGGAGGGGCAATGAGCAGTTCTTC. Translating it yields CASSLASGRGNEQFF.

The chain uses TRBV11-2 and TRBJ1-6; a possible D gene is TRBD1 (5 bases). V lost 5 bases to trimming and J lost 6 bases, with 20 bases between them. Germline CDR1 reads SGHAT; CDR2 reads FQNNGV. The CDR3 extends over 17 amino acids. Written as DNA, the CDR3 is TGTGCCAGCAGCCTTTTTCCCTTGGGCAGGGCTAATTCACCCCTCCACTTT. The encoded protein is CASSLFPLGRANSPLHF.